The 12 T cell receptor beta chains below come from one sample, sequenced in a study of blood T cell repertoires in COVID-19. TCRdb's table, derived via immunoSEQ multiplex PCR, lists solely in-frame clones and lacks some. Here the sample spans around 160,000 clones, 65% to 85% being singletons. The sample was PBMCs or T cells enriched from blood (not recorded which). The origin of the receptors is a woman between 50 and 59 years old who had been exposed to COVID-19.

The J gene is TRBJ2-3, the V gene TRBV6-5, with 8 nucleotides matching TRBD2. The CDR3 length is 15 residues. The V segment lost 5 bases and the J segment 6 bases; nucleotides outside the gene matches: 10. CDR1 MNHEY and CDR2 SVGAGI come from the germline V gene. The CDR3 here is CASSPPGTSGDTQYF. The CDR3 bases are TGTGCCAGCAGTCCCCCGGGGACTAGTGGCGATACGCAGTATTTT.

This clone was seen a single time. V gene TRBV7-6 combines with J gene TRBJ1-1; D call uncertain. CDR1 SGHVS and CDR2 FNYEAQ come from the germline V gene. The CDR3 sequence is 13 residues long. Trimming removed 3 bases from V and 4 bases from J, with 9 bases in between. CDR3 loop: CASSLAESTEAFF. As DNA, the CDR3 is TGTGCCAGCAGCTTGGCTGAAAGCACTGAAGCTTTCTTT.

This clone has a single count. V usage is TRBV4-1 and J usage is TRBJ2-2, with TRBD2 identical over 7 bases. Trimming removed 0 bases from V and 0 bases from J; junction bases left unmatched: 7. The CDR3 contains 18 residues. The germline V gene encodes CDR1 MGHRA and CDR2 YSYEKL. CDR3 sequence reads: CASSQEMGGSANTGELFF. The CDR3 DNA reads TGCGCCAGCAGCCAAGAGATGGGAGGGAGCGCGAACACCGGGGAGCTGTTTTTT.

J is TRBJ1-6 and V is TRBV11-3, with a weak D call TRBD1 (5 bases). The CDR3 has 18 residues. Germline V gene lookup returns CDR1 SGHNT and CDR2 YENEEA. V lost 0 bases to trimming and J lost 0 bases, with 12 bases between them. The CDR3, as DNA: TGTGCCAGCAGCTTAGATCGTGGACACAGCTCCTATAATTCACCCCTCCACTTT. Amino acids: CASSLDRGHSSYNSPLHF.

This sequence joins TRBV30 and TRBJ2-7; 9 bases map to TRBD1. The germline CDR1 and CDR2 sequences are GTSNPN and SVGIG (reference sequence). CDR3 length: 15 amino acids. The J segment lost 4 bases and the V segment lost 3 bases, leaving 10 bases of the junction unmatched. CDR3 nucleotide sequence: TGTGCCTGGAGCGAGCCGGGACAGGGAAAGTACGAGCAGTACTTC. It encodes CAWSEPGQGKYEQYF.

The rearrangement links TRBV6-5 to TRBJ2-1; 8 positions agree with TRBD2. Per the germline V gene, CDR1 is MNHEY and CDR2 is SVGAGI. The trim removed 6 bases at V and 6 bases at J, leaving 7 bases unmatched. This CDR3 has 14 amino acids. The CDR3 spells CASSQSGSINEQFF. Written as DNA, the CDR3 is TGTGCCAGCAGCCAGAGCGGGAGCATCAATGAGCAGTTCTTC.

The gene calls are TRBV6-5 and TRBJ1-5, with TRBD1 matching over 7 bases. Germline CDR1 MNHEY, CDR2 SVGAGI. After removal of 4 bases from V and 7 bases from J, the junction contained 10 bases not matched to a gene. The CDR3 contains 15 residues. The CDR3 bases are TGTGCCAGCAGTTTTACAGGGGCCTTGGGGCAGCCCCAGCATTTT. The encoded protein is CASSFTGALGQPQHF.

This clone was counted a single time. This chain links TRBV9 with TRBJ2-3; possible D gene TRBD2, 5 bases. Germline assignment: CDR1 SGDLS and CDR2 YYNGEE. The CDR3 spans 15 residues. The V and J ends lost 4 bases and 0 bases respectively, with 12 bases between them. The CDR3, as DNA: TGTGCCAGCAGCCTTAGTGGGGAGAGCACAGATACGCAGTATTTT. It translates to CASSLSGESTDTQYF.

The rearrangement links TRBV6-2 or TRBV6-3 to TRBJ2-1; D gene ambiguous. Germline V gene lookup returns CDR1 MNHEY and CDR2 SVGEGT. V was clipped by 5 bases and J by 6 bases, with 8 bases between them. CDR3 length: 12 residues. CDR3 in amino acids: CASSPLPNEQFF. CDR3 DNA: TGTGCCAGCAGTCCCCTACCCAATGAGCAGTTCTTC.

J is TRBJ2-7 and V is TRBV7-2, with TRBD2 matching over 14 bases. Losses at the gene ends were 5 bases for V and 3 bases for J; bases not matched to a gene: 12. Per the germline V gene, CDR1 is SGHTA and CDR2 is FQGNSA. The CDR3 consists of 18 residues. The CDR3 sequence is CASSTRLAGGPPLYEQYF. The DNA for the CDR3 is TGTGCCAGCAGCACTCGACTAGCGGGAGGGCCCCCTCTCTACGAGCAGTACTTC.

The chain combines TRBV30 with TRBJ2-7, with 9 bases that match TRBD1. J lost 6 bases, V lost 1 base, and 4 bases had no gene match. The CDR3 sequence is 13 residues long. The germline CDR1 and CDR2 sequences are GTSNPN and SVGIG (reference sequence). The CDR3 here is CAWSADRGAEQYF. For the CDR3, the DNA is TGTGCCTGGAGTGCGGACAGGGGTGCCGAGCAGTACTTC.

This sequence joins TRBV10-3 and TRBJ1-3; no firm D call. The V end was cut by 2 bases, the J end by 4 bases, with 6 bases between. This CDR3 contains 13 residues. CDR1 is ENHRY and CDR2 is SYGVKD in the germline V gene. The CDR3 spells CAISEVKGNTIYF. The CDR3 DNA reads TGTGCCATCAGTGAGGTCAAAGGAAACACCATATATTTT.